The rows below give T cell receptor beta chains drawn from one sample of a study of post-analysis software for immune sequencing data. From the PCR reads, TCRdb called clonotypes with MiXCR, one entry per CDR3 protein. The sample consists of roughly 650,000 distinct CDR3 sequences, 55% to 60% of them appearing once. The sequenced material came from blood. These receptors originate from a girl aged 2 to 10 with multiple sclerosis. Both conserved end residues are part of each CDR3. The order of the fields is clone size, J gene, CDR3 length, V gene, D gene, CDR3 DNA, CDR3 protein. D genes are given only for firm matches. Clone size is shown for a subset of rows, as once, few, many or a class of expanded clone.

size: NA
J: TRBJ2-3
length: 13
V: TRBV12-3/TRBV12-4
D: TRBD2
DNA: TGTGCCAGCAGTTGGCTAGCGGCAGATACGCAGTATTTT
CDR3: CASSWLAADTQYF

size: NA
J: TRBJ2-1
length: 16
V: TRBV13
D: TRBD2
DNA: TGTGCCAGCACCTCTATAGCGGGATTGGGCTACAATGAGCAGTTCTTC
CDR3: CASTSIAGLGYNEQFF

size: NA
J: TRBJ2-3
length: 15
V: TRBV20-1
D: TRBD2
DNA: TGCAGTGCTAGAGATGTGACTAGCGGGAGGGATACGCAGTATTTT
CDR3: CSARDVTSGRDTQYF

size: NA
J: TRBJ1-2
length: 14
V: TRBV6-5
D: TRBD1
DNA: TGTGCCAGCTCTCTGACAGGGGGCAGGCATGGCTACACCTTC
CDR3: CASSLTGGRHGYTF

size: NA
J: TRBJ1-1
length: 15
V: TRBV6-5
D: NA
DNA: TGTGCCAGTTCAACGGGTGGGATCATGAACACTGAAGCTTTCTTT
CDR3: CASSTGGIMNTEAFF

size: few
J: TRBJ2-7
length: 13
V: TRBV6-5
D: TRBD1
DNA: TGTGCCAGCAGTCGGACAGGGACGGGGGAGCAGTACTTC
CDR3: CASSRTGTGEQYF

size: NA
J: TRBJ2-6
length: 16
V: TRBV10-3
D: TRBD1
DNA: TGTGCCATCATGGGGACAGGGAACTCTGGGGCCAACGTCCTGACTTTC
CDR3: CAIMGTGNSGANVLTF

size: few
J: TRBJ1-2
length: 14
V: TRBV5-1
D: NA
DNA: TGCGCCAGCAGCTTGCGGGCAGGGTTCTATGGCTACACCTTC
CDR3: CASSLRAGFYGYTF

size: few
J: TRBJ2-7
length: 14
V: TRBV12-3/TRBV12-4
D: TRBD2
DNA: TGTGCCAGCAGTTTAAGCGGGGGAGGAAACGAGCAGTACTTC
CDR3: CASSLSGGGNEQYF

size: NA
J: TRBJ1-2
length: 15
V: TRBV9
D: NA
DNA: TGTGCCAGCAGCGTAGGGGGGGGATCGAGCTATGGCTACACCTTC
CDR3: CASSVGGGSSYGYTF

size: NA
J: TRBJ2-7
length: 14
V: TRBV6-2/TRBV6-3
D: NA
DNA: TGTGCCAGCAGTCGGCGGGGAGCAGCCTACGAGCAGTACTTC
CDR3: CASSRRGAAYEQYF

size: once
J: TRBJ2-3
length: 14
V: TRBV6-6
D: NA
DNA: TGTGCCACCGCACTCACGGGGACAACAGATACGCAGTATTTT
CDR3: CATALTGTTDTQYF

size: NA
J: TRBJ2-1
length: 16
V: TRBV9
D: TRBD2
DNA: TGTGCCAGCAGCGCCTCTCTAGCGGGAGGGCAACATGAGCAGTTCTTC
CDR3: CASSASLAGGQHEQFF

size: NA
J: TRBJ2-1
length: 14
V: TRBV14
D: TRBD1
DNA: TGTGCCAGCAGCTGGACAGGGCGACGCAATGAGCAGTTCTTC
CDR3: CASSWTGRRNEQFF

size: NA
J: TRBJ2-6
length: 13
V: TRBV29-1
D: NA
DNA: TGCAGCGTCAGGACCCCTGGGGCCAACGTCCTGACTTTC
CDR3: CSVRTPGANVLTF

size: NA
J: TRBJ1-4
length: 14
V: TRBV18
D: TRBD1
DNA: TGTGCCAGCTACTCGGGACAGGGAGATGAAAAACTGTTTTTT
CDR3: CASYSGQGDEKLFF

size: NA
J: TRBJ1-1
length: 13
V: TRBV5-5
D: NA
DNA: TGTGCCAGCAGCTTGCCCCATTCGCGCGAAGCTTTCTTT
CDR3: CASSLPHSREAFF

size: NA
J: TRBJ2-3
length: 14
V: TRBV20-1
D: NA
DNA: TGCAGTGCTAGTGGGCGGCCTGGCACAGATACGCAGTATTTT
CDR3: CSASGRPGTDTQYF

size: few
J: TRBJ2-1
length: 16
V: TRBV7-9
D: NA
DNA: TGTGCCAGCAGCCCCCCATCGGAGTACTCCTACAATGAGCAGTTCTTC
CDR3: CASSPPSEYSYNEQFF

size: NA
J: TRBJ2-7
length: 16
V: TRBV18
D: TRBD2
DNA: TGTGCCAGCTCACCCGGACTAGCGGGACGCAAATACGAGCAGTACTTC
CDR3: CASSPGLAGRKYEQYF

size: once
J: TRBJ2-7
length: 16
V: TRBV7-8
D: TRBD1
DNA: TGTGCCAGCAGCATGTCCAGGGACAGTATCTCCTACGAGCAGTACTTC
CDR3: CASSMSRDSISYEQYF

size: NA
J: TRBJ2-1
length: 13
V: TRBV7-9
D: NA
DNA: TGTGCCAGCAGCCCACGTGAGCGGAGTGAGCAGTTCTTC
CDR3: CASSPRERSEQFF